This entry describes one TCR beta chain. A much larger clone differs from this one at a single base, so this may be a read error. Isolation per sample recovered at least 7 million PBMCs. A J-beta primer mix and a sample-barcoded 5' primer were used in a second PCR of roughly 7 to 12 cycles. MiXCR, run by TCRdb on the 5' RACE reads, gives a single entry per CDR3 protein. The data show about 780,000 distinct CDR3 sequences, roughly 46% seen once. The CDR3 totals 15 residues. Per germline, CDR1 SGHTA and CDR2 FQGNSA. The data derive from a study of blood T cells in healthy people across ages. The sample comprised blood. This sequence originates from a man older than 75 in good health. This sequence joins TRBV7-2 and TRBJ2-4, with 10 positions matching TRBD2. The J call may be incorrect, as the DNA end agrees better with TRBJ2-7. The CDR3 DNA sequence: TGTGCCAACAGCTTAGCGGGAGGCGGTCTTGACGAGCAGTACTTC. Translated: CANSLAGGGLDEQYF.